A single sample is the source of the 15 T cell receptor beta chains below, sequenced in a study of immune cell composition in non-small cell lung cancer. Generated by immunoSEQ multiplex PCR, the TCRdb table keeps only in-frame clones and is missing some. The sample holds 6,500 to 7,000 clones, approximately 84% seen once. Normal lung was taken at the farthest possible site, at least 3 cm from tumour. Sequenced material: non-adjacent lung tissue. The receptors originated from a human donor with non-small cell lung cancer.

This clone was seen a few times. V is TRBV29-1 and J is TRBJ1-1; no clear D gene. The V and J ends lost 6 bases and 1 base respectively, with 12 bases between them. CDR1 is SQVTM, CDR2 ANQGSEA, per germline. CDR3 length equals 13 residues. CDR3 in DNA: TGCAGCGTACAACTGACTGGGAACACTGAAGCTTTCTTT. Amino acid sequence: CSVQLTGNTEAFF.

This chain uses TRBV7-1 with TRBJ2-3; no reliable D call. TRBV7-1 is treated as an ORF (open reading frame) with a function not yet certain. Trimming removed 3 bases at V and 4 bases at J, with 14 bases between. This CDR3 contains 15 residues. The DNA for the CDR3 is TGTGCCAGCAGCTCTCAACGGCGTCCCGCAGATACGCAGTATTTT. Translating gives CASSSQRRPADTQYF.

The chain has TRBV28 and TRBJ2-1; a weak D match, TRBD2 (6 bases). Germline CDR1 reads MDHEN; CDR2 reads SYDVKM. Deletions cut 6 bases from V and 9 bases from J, with 15 bases between. The CDR3 sequence is 13 residues long. In DNA, the CDR3 is TGTGCCAGCAGCAACCTGGGGGGTCGTGAGCAGTTCTTC. Its translation: CASSNLGGREQFF.

This clone was detected a few times. The chain joins TRBV6-1 to TRBJ1-2; tentatively, D is TRBD1 (5 bases). This CDR3 has 14 amino acids. Trimming removed 0 bases from V and 2 bases from J, with 7 bases in between. Germline CDR1 MNHNS, CDR2 SASEGT. The CDR3 sequence is CASSEADRNYGYTF. CDR3 nucleotides: TGTGCCAGCAGTGAAGCCGACAGAAACTATGGCTACACCTTC.

The chain uses TRBV9 and TRBJ1-3, with D perhaps matching TRBD1 (6 bases). Trimming pared 3 bases from V and 7 bases from J, leaving 20 bases between. The length of the CDR3 is 16 residues. Germline CDR1 reads SGDLS; CDR2 reads YYNGEE. The CDR3 sequence: CASSGGQGFLGNTIYF. The DNA for the CDR3 is TGTGCCAGCAGCGGGGGACAAGGCTTTCTCGGGAACACCATATATTTT. Variable domain in full (rest from reference TRBV9 and TRBJ1-3): DSGVTQTPKHLITATGQRVTLRCSPRSGDLSVYWYQQSLDQGLQFLIQYYNGEERAKGNILERFSAQQFPDLHSELNLSSLELGDSALYFCASSGGQGFLGNTIYFGEGSWLTVV.

This clone was seen only a few times. This chain joins TRBV28 and TRBJ1-2; D not certain. The CDR3 length is 13 residues. Germline V gene sequence: CDR1 MDHEN, CDR2 SYDVKM. Between the trimmed V and J ends, which lost 2 bases and 4 bases, there was a span of 8 bases. CDR3 bases: TGTGCCAGCAGTTTACGGGCTGGCTATGGCTACACCTTC. This translates into CASSLRAGYGYTF.

Relative to its sample, this clone is medium-sized (0.01 to 0.1%). This CDR3 is CASSIRGGDTEAFF. The CDR3 DNA reads as TGTGCCAGTAGTATTAGGGGGGGAGACACTGAAGCTTTCTTT. The V and J genes are TRBV19 and TRBJ1-1; TRBD1 is a possible D gene (6 bases). CDR3 length: 14 amino acids. From germline, CDR1 is LNHDA and CDR2 SQIVND (reference sequence). V dropped 3 bases and J dropped 3 bases, with 11 bases sitting between them.

The CDR3, as DNA: TGTGCCATCAGTGAAGGAGATTTGGAGCAGTTCTTC. Its translation: CAISEGDLEQFF. The V call is TRBV10-3, the J call TRBJ2-1, with D hard to call. The CDR3 extends over 12 amino acids. Per the germline V gene, CDR1 is ENHRY and CDR2 is SYGVKD. V was shortened by 3 bases and J by 10 bases, with 10 bases between the two germline ends.

V and J are TRBV6-5 and TRBJ1-4; 7 bases are a match to TRBD1. Looked up from germline, CDR1 is MNHEY and CDR2 is SVGAGI. CDR3 size: 14 residues. Germline trimming cut 2 bases from V and 8 bases from J; bases unmatched to any gene: 5. CDR3 nucleotides: TGTGCCAGCAGTTACGACAGGGTAGGCGAAAAACTGTTTTTT. Its protein product is CASSYDRVGEKLFF.

DNA of the CDR3: TGTGCCAGCAGCTTCCCGGGACTCCAAGAGACCCAGTACTTC. Translation: CASSFPGLQETQYF. The gene calls are TRBV5-6 and TRBJ2-5; possible D gene TRBD2, 6 bases. Germline CDR1 is SGHDT and CDR2 is YYEEEE. Trimming took off 2 bases at V and 1 base at J, with 9 bases between the two ends. This CDR3 is 14 amino acids long.

The V and J genes are TRBV15 and TRBJ1-2; 9 nucleotides agree with TRBD1. Trimming cost V 9 bases and J 8 bases; bases outside gene matches: 7. This CDR3 contains 12 residues. Per the germline V gene, CDR1 is LNHNV and CDR2 is YYDKDF (reference sequence). Here the CDR3 reads CATEDRGQGYTF. CDR3 coding DNA: TGTGCCACAGAGGACAGGGGCCAAGGCTACACCTTC. The variable domain in full, with the rest retrieved from reference TRBV15 and TRBJ1-2, is DAMVIQNPRYQVTQFGKPVTLSCSQTLNHNVMYWYQQKSSQAPKLLFHYYDKDFNNEADTPDNFQSRRPNTSFCFLDIRSPGLGDTAMYLCATEDRGQGYTFGSGTRLTVV.

CDR3 in DNA: TGTGCCAGCAGTTATGTTAAGGGTCAGCCCCAGCATTTT. It specifies CASSYVKGQPQHF. The J gene is TRBJ1-5, the V gene TRBV6-5; no reliable D call. V dropped 3 bases and J dropped 6 bases, with 9 bases sitting between them. Germline V CDR1 and CDR2: MNHEY, SVGAGI. CDR3 length: 13 amino acids.

This chain links TRBV7-6 with TRBJ2-5; 12 positions match TRBD2. The CDR3 covers 17 residues. Unmatched junction bases numbered 10, after V lost 5 bases and J lost 3 bases. In germline, CDR1 is SGHVS, CDR2 FNYEAQ. The CDR3 DNA reads as TGTGCCAGCAGCCCCCAAGTTGGACTAGCGGGGAAAGAGACCCAGTACTTC. Translation gives CASSPQVGLAGKETQYF.

On this clone: One end of the junction fails to match germline, which may point to a read error. This sequence joins TRBV5-4 and TRBJ2-3; 7 positions match TRBD2. The germline gives CDR1 SGHNT, CDR2 YYREEE (reference sequence). The CDR3 has 15 residues. The CDR3 loop reads CASSQQRGSIDTQYF. CDR3 DNA sequence: TGCGCCAGCAGCCAACAGCGGGGCTCGATTGATACGCAGTATTTT.

The rearrangement joins TRBV30 to TRBJ1-3, with D possibly TRBD1 on 5 matching bases. Trimming cost V 5 bases and J 4 bases, with 12 bases left between them. Germline V gene sequence: CDR1 GTSNPN, CDR2 SVGIG (reference sequence). The CDR3 has 13 residues. As DNA, the CDR3 is TGTGCCTGGTGTAGGGGTTCGGGAAACACCATATATTTT. Protein product: CAWCRGSGNTIYF.